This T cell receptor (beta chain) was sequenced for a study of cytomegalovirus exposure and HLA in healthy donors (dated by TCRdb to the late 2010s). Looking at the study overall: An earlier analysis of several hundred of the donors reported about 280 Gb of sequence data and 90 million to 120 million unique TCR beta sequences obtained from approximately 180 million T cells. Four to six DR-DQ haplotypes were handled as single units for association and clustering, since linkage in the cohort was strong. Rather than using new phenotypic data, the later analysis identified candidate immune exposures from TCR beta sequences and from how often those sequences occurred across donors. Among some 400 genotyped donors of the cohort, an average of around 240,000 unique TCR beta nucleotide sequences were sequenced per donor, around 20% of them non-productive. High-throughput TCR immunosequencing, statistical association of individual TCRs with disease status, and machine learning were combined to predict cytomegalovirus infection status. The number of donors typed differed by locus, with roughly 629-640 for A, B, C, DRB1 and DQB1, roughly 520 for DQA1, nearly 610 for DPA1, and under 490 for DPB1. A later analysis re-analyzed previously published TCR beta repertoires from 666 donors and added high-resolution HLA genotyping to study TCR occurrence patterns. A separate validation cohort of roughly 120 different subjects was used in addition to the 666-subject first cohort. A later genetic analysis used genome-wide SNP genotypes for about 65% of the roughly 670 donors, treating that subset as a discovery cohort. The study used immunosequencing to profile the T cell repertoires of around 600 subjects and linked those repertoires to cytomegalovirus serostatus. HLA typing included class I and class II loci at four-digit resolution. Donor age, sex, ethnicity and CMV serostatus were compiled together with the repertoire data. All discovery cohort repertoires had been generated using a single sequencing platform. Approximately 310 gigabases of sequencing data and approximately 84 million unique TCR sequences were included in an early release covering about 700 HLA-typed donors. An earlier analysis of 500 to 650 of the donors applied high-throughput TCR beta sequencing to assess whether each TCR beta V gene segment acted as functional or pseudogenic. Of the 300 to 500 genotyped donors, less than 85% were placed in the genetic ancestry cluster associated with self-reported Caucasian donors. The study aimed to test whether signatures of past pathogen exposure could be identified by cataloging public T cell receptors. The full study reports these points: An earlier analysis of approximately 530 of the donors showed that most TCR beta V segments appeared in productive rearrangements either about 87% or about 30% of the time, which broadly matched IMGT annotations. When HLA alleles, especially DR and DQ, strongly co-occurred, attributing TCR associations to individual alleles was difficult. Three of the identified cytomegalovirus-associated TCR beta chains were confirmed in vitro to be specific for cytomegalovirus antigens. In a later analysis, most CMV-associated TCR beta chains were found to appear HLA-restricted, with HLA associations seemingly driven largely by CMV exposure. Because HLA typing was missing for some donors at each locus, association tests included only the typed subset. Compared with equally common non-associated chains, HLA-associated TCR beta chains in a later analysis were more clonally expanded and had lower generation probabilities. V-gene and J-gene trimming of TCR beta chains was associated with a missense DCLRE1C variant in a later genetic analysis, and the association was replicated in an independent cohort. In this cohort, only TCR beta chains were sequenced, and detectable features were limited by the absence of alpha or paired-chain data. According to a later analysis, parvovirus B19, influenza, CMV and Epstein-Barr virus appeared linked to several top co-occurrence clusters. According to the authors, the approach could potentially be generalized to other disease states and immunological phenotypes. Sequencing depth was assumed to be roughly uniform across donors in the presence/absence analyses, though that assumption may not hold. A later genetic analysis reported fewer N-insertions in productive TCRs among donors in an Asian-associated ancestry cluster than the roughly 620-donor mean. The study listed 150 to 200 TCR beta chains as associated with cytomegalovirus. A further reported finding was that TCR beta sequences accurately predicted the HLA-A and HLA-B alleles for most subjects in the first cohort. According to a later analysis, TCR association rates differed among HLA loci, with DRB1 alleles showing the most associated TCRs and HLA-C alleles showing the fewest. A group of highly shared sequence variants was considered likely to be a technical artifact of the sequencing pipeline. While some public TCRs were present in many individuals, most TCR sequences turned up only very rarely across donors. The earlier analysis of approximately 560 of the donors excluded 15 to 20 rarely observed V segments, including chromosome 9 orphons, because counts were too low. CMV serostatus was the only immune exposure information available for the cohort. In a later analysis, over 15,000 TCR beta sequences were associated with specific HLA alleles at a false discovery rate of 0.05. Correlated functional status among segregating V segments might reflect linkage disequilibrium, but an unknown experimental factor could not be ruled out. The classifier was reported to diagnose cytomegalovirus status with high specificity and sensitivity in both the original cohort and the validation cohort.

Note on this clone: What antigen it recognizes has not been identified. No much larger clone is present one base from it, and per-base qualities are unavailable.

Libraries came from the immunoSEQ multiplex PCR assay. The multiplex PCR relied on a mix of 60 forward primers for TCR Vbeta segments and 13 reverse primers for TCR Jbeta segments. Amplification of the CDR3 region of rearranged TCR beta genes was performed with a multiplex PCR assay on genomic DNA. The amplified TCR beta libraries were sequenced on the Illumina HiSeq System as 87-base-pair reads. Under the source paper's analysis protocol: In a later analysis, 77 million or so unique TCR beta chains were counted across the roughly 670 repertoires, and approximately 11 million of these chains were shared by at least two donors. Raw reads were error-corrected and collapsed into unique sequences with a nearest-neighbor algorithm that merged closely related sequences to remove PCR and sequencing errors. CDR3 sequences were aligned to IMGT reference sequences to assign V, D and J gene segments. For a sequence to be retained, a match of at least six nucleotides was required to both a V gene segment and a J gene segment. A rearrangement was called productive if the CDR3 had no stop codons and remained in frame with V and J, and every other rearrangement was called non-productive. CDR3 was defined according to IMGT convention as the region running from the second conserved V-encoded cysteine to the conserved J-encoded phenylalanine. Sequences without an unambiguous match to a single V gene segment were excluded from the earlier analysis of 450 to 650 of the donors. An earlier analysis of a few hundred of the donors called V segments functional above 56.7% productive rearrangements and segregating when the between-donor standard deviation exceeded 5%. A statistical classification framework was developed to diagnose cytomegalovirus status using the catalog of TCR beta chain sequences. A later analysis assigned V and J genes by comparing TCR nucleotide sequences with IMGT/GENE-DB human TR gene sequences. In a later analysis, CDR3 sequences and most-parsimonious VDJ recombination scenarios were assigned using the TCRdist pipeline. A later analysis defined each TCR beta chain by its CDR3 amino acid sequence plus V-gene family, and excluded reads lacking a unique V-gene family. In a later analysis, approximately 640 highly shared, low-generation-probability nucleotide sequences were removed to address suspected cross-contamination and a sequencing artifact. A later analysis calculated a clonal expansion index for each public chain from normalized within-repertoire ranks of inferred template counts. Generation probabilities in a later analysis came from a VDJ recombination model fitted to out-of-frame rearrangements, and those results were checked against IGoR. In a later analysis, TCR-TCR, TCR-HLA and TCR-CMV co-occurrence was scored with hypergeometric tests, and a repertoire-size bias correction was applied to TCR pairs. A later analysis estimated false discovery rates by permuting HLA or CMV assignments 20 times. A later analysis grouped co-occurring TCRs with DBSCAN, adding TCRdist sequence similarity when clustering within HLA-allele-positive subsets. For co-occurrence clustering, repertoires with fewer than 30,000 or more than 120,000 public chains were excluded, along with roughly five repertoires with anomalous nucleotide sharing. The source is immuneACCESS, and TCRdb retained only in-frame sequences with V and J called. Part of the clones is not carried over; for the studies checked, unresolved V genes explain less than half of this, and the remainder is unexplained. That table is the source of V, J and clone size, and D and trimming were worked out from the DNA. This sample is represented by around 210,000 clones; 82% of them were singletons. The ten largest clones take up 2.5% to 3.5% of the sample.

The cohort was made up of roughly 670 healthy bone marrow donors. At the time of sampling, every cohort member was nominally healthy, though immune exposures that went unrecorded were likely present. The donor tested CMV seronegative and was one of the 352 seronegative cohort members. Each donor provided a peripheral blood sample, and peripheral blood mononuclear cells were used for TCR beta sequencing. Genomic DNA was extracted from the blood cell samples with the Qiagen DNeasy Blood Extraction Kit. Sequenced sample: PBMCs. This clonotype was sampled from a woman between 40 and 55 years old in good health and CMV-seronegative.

The DNA sequence follows: TGTGCCAGCAGCCCCCAGGGTGCTTCCTCCGGATGGGTGGAGCTGTTTTTT. Its amino acids are CASSPQGASSGWVELFF. The receptor chain draws on TRBV11-1 and TRBJ2-2, with TRBD1 tentatively as D gene (5 bases match). From the germline V gene (reference sequence), CDR1 is SGHAT and CDR2 is FQDESV. V is cut by 5 bases and J by 10 bases, and the space between the germline ends is 26 bases. From the cysteine up to the phenylalanine, the CDR3 has a length of 17 residues. The sequence is cut down to CDR3 DNA, 51 bases in frame from base 1.